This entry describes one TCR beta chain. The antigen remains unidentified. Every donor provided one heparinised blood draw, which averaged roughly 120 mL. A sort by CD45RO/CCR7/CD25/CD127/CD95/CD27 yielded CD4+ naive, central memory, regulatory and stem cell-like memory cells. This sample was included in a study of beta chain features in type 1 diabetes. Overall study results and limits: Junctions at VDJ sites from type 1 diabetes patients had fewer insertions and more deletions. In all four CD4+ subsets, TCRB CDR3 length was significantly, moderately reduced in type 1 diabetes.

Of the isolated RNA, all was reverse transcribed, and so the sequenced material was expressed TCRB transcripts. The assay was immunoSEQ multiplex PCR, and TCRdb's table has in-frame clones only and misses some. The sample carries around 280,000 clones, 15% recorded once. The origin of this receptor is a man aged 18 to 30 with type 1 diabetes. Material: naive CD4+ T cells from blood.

CDR3 coding DNA: TGTGCCAGCTCACCTCCCGGACTGCCCGGGGAGCTGTTTTTT. It yields the protein CASSPPGLPGELFF. This chain links TRBV18 with TRBJ2-2; perhaps TRBD2 as D (5 bases). The CDR3 totals 14 residues. Per germline, CDR1 KGHSH and CDR2 LQKENI. V was pared by 3 bases and J by 6 bases, with 11 bases between. Combining the CDR3 with reference TRBV18 and TRBJ2-2 gives the whole variable domain NAGVMQNPRHLVRRRGQEARLRCSPMKGHSHVYWYRQLPEEGLKFMVYLQKENIIDESGMPKERFSAEFPKEGPSILRIQQVVRGDSAAYFCASSPPGLPGELFFGEGSRLTVL.